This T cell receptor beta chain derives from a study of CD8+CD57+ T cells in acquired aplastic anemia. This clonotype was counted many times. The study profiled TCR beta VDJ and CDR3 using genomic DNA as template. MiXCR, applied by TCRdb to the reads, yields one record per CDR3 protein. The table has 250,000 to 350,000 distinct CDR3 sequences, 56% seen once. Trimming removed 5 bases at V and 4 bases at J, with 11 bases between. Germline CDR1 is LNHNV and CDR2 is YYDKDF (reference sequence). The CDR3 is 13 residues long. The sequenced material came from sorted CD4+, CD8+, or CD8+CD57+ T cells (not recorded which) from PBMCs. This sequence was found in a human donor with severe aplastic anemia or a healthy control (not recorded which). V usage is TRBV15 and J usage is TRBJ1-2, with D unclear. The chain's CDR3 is CATSGTAGYGYTF. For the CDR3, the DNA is TGTGCCACCAGCGGCACGGCTGGCTATGGCTACACCTTC.